This note documents a single T cell receptor (beta chain) sequence. Its cognate antigen is unknown. Trimming pared 0 bases from V and 1 base from J, leaving 7 bases between. There are 14 residues in the CDR3. Germline loops: CDR1 SGHRS, CDR2 YFSETQ. The record originates from a study of blood T cells in healthy people across ages. Study outcomes and limitations: PBMCs left unsorted prevented a conclusive naive versus antigen-experienced comparison.

For the second PCR, which ran for 7 to 11 cycles, a sample-barcoded 5' primer and a J-beta primer mix were used. TCRdb re-called the 5' RACE reads through MiXCR, storing one row per CDR3 protein. Among about 640,000 distinct CDR3 sequences listed, roughly 50% were seen once. The specimen was blood. V gene TRBV5-1 combines with J gene TRBJ1-1; D gene uncertain. The clonotype originates from a man aged 55 to 70 in good health. This chain's CDR3 is CASSLEYRNTEAFF. CDR3 bases: TGCGCCAGCAGCTTGGAATACAGGAACACTGAAGCTTTCTTT. Together with reference TRBV5-1 and TRBJ1-1, the CDR3 gives the full variable domain: KAGVTQTPRYLIKTRGQQVTLSCSPISGHRSVSWYQQTPGQGLQFLFEYFSETQRNKGNFPGRFSGRQFSNSRSEMNVSTLELGDSALYLCASSLEYRNTEAFFGQGTRLTVV.